This T cell receptor beta chain emerged from a study of shared clonotypes between healthy human individuals. The length of the CDR3 is 17 residues. Looked up from germline, CDR1 is WNHNN and CDR2 is SYGVQD (reference sequence). With V trimmed by 8 bases and J by 6 bases, 17 bases remained unmatched. This was a deep-level run. The assay was immunoSEQ multiplex PCR, and TCRdb's table has in-frame clones only and misses some. The data contain approximately 470,000 clones, around 73% of them seen just once; the ten biggest clones take up around 12%. Material: PBMCs. This sequence originates from a middle-aged woman in good health. Some clones in this sample may be carry-over from other donors' samples. This chain uses TRBV10-1 with TRBJ2-1; TRBD2 aligns across 9 bases. DNA for the CDR3: TGCGCCAGCCTTTACGGGACTAGCAGACGAGTTTCCAATGAGCAGTTCTTC. The encoded protein is CASLYGTSRRVSNEQFF.